A selection of T cell receptor beta chains follows, all from one sample in a study of blood T cell repertoires in COVID-19. Using immunoSEQ multiplex PCR, the repertoire was profiled, and TCRdb retains in-frame clones only, with some absent. The sample yields a few hundred thousand clones, roughly nine tenths seen once. The material sequenced was PBMCs or T cells enriched from blood (not recorded which). These receptors were obtained from a man between 18 and 35 years old who had recovered from COVID-19. Both conserved end residues are part of each CDR3. Each record gives: D gene, clone size, V gene, J gene, CDR3 DNA, CDR3 protein. D genes are given only for firm matches. For some rows the clone size is stated as once, few or many, or as a class when expanded; others skip it.

>TRBD1|-|TRBV11-2|TRBJ1-1
TGTGCCAGCAGCTTAGATCCTGGGACAGTAAACACTGAAGCTTTCTTT
CASSLDPGTVNTEAFF
>TRBD1|-|TRBV6-5|TRBJ1-2
TGTGCCAGCACGGACAGGGGGCGCATCCATGGCTACACCTTC
CASTDRGRIHGYTF
>-|-|TRBV7-9|TRBJ2-7
TGTGCCAGCAGCCCACCCAGGGCCTACGAGCAGTACTTC
CASSPPRAYEQYF
>TRBD1|-|TRBV18|TRBJ2-1
TGTGCCAGCTCACAAACGACGGACAGGAATGAGCAGTTCTTC
CASSQTTDRNEQFF
>TRBD2|-|TRBV29-1|TRBJ2-3
TGCAGCGTTGCTGATGGTCTAGCGGGAAACACAGATACGCAGTATTTT
CSVADGLAGNTDTQYF
>TRBD1|-|TRBV5-4|TRBJ2-7
TGTGCCAGCAGCTTGGACAGGGGACGATACGAGCAGTACTTC
CASSLDRGRYEQYF
>-|once|TRBV25-1|TRBJ2-7
TGTGCCAGCAGTGATGTCCCAAATGCGGAGCTTAGACCCTACGAGCAGTACTTC
CASSDVPNAELRPYEQYF
>-|-|TRBV4-1|TRBJ1-5
TGCGCCAGCAGCCAAGTTACGGGGGGCAATCAGCCCCAGCATTTT
CASSQVTGGNQPQHF
>-|-|TRBV19|TRBJ2-7
TGTGCCAGTAGTATAGCTGCCGGGAGCTCCTACGAGCAGTACTTC
CASSIAAGSSYEQYF
>-|-|TRBV12-5|TRBJ1-1
TGTGCTAGTGGTTTGGGACCAAACAGAGCTCAAGCTTTCTTT
CASGLGPNRAQAFF
>-|-|TRBV28|TRBJ2-7
TGTGCCAGCAGCCCGTCAGGGATCAGCTCCTACGAGCAGTACTTC
CASSPSGISSYEQYF
>TRBD2|-|TRBV10-3|TRBJ2-5
TGTGCCATCAGTGACCTAGCGGGGGGCCGGGAGACCCAGTACTTC
CAISDLAGGRETQYF
>TRBD1|few|TRBV5-1|TRBJ1-6
TGCGCCAGCAGACTTCCCGGGACAGTTAATTCACCCCTCCACTTT
CASRLPGTVNSPLHF
>-|-|TRBV9|TRBJ2-1
TGTGCCAGCAGCGTAGCAAGGACTGCCGACTCCTACAATGAGCAGTTCTTC
CASSVARTADSYNEQFF
>TRBD1|-|TRBV30|TRBJ1-4
TGTGCCTGGAATCCAGGGGGGAGGACTAATGAAAAACTGTTTTTT
CAWNPGGRTNEKLFF
>-|-|TRBV7-7|TRBJ2-2
TGTGCCAGCAGCCAGAACAGGGAAACCGGGGAGCTGTTTTTT
CASSQNRETGELFF
>TRBD1|-|TRBV6-2/TRBV6-3|TRBJ1-5
TGTGCCAGCAGTTACTTAGGGACAGGGCTCAACAATCAGCCCCAGCATTTT
CASSYLGTGLNNQPQHF
>-|-|TRBV7-8|TRBJ1-1
TGTGCCAGCAGCTTAGCAGGGGGTAACACTGAAGCTTTCTTT
CASSLAGGNTEAFF
>-|-|TRBV13|TRBJ1-6
TGTGCCAGCAGCATAACCAGGGGCTCCTATAATTCACCCCTCCACTTT
CASSITRGSYNSPLHF
>-|-|TRBV5-6|TRBJ1-1
TGTGCCAGCAGCTCGACAGATCAAGCTTTCTTT
CASSSTDQAFF
>-|-|TRBV27|TRBJ1-6
TGTGCCAGCAATCAGGGGATTCGTAATTCACCCCTCCACTTT
CASNQGIRNSPLHF
>-|-|TRBV4-1|TRBJ1-2
TGCGCCAGCAGCCAAGTAGGCGGGGATGAGGATGGCTACACCTTC
CASSQVGGDEDGYTF
>-|-|TRBV7-9|TRBJ2-4
TGTGCCAGCAGCCGGGGACAAGGAATTCAGTACTTC
CASSRGQGIQYF
>-|-|TRBV2|TRBJ2-2
TGTGCCAGCAGTGGGGAGCGGGACACCGGGGAGCTGTTTTTT
CASSGERDTGELFF
>TRBD2|-|TRBV7-6|TRBJ2-1
TGTGCCAGCAGCTCGGGACTAGCGGCGCCTAATGAGCAGTTCTTC
CASSSGLAAPNEQFF
>TRBD1|-|TRBV6-5|TRBJ1-6
TGTGCCAGCAGGCAAGGGACAGTAAATTCACCCCTCCACTTT
CASRQGTVNSPLHF
>-|-|TRBV6-4|TRBJ1-5
TGTGCCAGCTCGCAGGAACCTAATCAGCCCCAGCATTTT
CASSQEPNQPQHF
>TRBD1|-|TRBV7-8|TRBJ2-7
TGTGCCAGCAGCTCAGGAGGGACAGGGTGGTACGAGCAGTACTTC
CASSSGGTGWYEQYF
>TRBD1|-|TRBV4-1|TRBJ2-5
TGCGCCAGCAGCGAAGACAGGGTAACAGAGACCCAGTACTTC
CASSEDRVTETQYF
>TRBD2|-|TRBV5-1|TRBJ2-1
TGCGCCAGCAGCTTGGCGAACCGGGGGGACTACAATGAGCAGTTCTTC
CASSLANRGDYNEQFF
>TRBD2|-|TRBV6-5|TRBJ2-7
TGTGCCAGCAACCCAGCGGGGACTCTATACGAGCAGTACTTC
CASNPAGTLYEQYF
>TRBD1|-|TRBV7-9|TRBJ2-5
TGTGCCACCGCAATTAACAGGGGCGGAGAGACCCAGTACTTC
CATAINRGGETQYF
>TRBD2|-|TRBV3-1/TRBV3-2|TRBJ2-1
TGTGCCAGCAGTACCGGGACTAGGACTGCTGAGCAGTTCTTC
CASSTGTRTAEQFF
>TRBD1|-|TRBV4-2|TRBJ1-2
TGTGCCAGCAGCCAAGAGGGGTCAGGGGGGTACTATGGCTACACCTTC
CASSQEGSGGYYGYTF
>TRBD2|-|TRBV27|TRBJ2-3
TGTGCCAGCAGTTCTCGACTAGCGGGGGCGAGCACAGATACGCAGTATTTT
CASSSRLAGASTDTQYF
>-|-|TRBV7-6|TRBJ1-4
TGTGCCAGCAGCTTAGCAACATCGGAAAAACTGTTTTTT
CASSLATSEKLFF
>TRBD2|-|TRBV10-3|TRBJ2-3
TGTGCCATCAGTGAGGGGGCTAGCGGGAGGCCAGATACGCAGTATTTT
CAISEGASGRPDTQYF
>TRBD1|few|TRBV2|TRBJ1-2
TGTGCCAGCAGTCAGGACAGGGGAAGCGGTGGCTACACCTTC
CASSQDRGSGGYTF
>TRBD1|-|TRBV11-2|TRBJ2-5
TGTGCCAGCACGACAGGGTACCAAGAGACCCAGTACTTC
CASTTGYQETQYF